The 31 T cell receptor beta chains given below trace back to one sample, sequenced in a study of cytomegalovirus exposure and HLA in healthy donors. The PCR had 60 Vbeta and 13 Jbeta primers. This table comes from immunoSEQ multiplex PCR, and its TCRdb copy is limited to in-frame clones, with some not included. The sample totals just over 200,000 clones. Sequences were obtained from PBMCs. The receptors derive from a girl aged 2 to 10 in good health and CMV-seropositive.

The V call is TRBV10-1, the J call TRBJ2-1, with a tentative D call TRBD2 (5 bases). V was pared by 4 bases and J by 4 bases, with 11 bases between. The CDR3 is 14 residues long. Germline-derived CDR1 and CDR2 are WNHNN and SYGVQD (reference sequence). CDR3 nucleotide sequence: TGCGCCAGCAGTGCAGCGGCCTCATACAATGAGCAGTTCTTC. Encoded protein: CASSAAASYNEQFF.

CDR3 protein: CSVFRGGGRTDTQYF. Written as DNA, the CDR3 is TGCAGCGTTTTCCGAGGCGGCGGGAGGACAGATACGCAGTATTTT. This chain uses TRBV29-1 with TRBJ2-3, with 8 nucleotides matching TRBD2. V lost 5 bases to trimming and J lost 3 bases; unmatched junction nucleotides: 10. The CDR3 runs to 15 residues. Germline V gene data show CDR1 as SQVTM and CDR2 as ANQGSEA.

This chain links TRBV27 with TRBJ2-3; 8 nucleotides line up with TRBD2. Per the germline V gene, CDR1 is MNHEY and CDR2 is SMNVEV (reference sequence). J lost 0 bases, V lost 3 bases, and 14 bases had no gene match. The CDR3 is 19 amino acids. The CDR3 DNA follows: TGTGCCAGCAGTTTCCTCCCTGTTGGGCGGGAGGTTAGCACAGATACGCAGTATTTT. Amino acids: CASSFLPVGREVSTDTQYF.

With regard to this clone: An end of the junction does not agree with germline; a read error may underlie this. The rearrangement joins TRBV5-6 to TRBJ2-1; TRBD2 might be the D (5 bases). Germline lookup yields CDR1 SGHDT and CDR2 YYEEEE. The CDR3 is 12 residues long. The CDR3 spells CASSSGAQLEVF. In DNA form, the CDR3 reads TGTGCCAGCAGCTCCGGTGCGCAGTTGGAGGTCTTC.

The chain joins TRBV5-1 to TRBJ1-1; 7 bases align to TRBD1. This CDR3 has 16 residues. Per germline, CDR1 SGHRS and CDR2 YFSETQ. J lost 4 bases, V lost 3 bases, and 12 bases had no gene match. In nucleotides, the CDR3 is TGCGCCAGCAGCTCCGACAGGGTTGTGTACGGCACTGAAGCTTTCTTT. Its protein is CASSSDRVVYGTEAFF.

The V gene is TRBV5-1, the J gene TRBJ2-2, with D maybe TRBD1 (5 bases). The V gene's germline CDR1 is SGHRS and CDR2 YFSETQ. V gave up 4 bases and J gave up 3 bases, with 16 bases separating them. This CDR3 is 16 amino acids long. Here the CDR3 reads CASSLGAPPYTGELFF. CDR3 DNA: TGCGCCAGCAGCCTTGGGGCCCCTCCTTACACCGGGGAGCTGTTTTTT.

The chain employs TRBV14 and TRBJ1-4, with D hard to call. The CDR3 covers 12 residues. CDR1 SGHDN and CDR2 FVKESK come from the germline V gene. CDR3 DNA: TGTGCTACACGGGGTTTTAGGGAAAAACTGTTTTTT. Translated: CATRGFREKLFF.

The chain links TRBV12-2 to TRBJ2-1; TRBD2 is taken as the D call from the table, unchecked against the DNA. TRBV12-2 is assigned pseudogene status. The CDR3 covers 13 residues. The CDR3: CASRPRSGSEQFF. The CDR3 DNA reads TGTGCAAGTCGCCCGCGGAGCGGTTCCGAGCAGTTCTTC.

V and J are TRBV7-6 and TRBJ2-1; 7 positions agree with TRBD1. Germline V gene data show CDR1 as SGHVS and CDR2 as FNYEAQ. V trimming: 5 bases; J trimming: 1 base; junction bases outside the gene matches: 5. This CDR3 is built from 15 residues. DNA of the CDR3: TGTGCCAGCAGCCCCCCCAGGGGGTCCTACAATGAGCAGTTCTTC. Translation: CASSPPRGSYNEQFF. The full variable domain, rest sourced from reference TRBV7-6 and TRBJ2-1, is GAGVSQSPRYKVTKRGQDVALRCDPISGHVSLYWYRQALGQGPEFLTYFNYEAQQDKSGLPNDRFSAERPEGSISTLTIQRTEQRDSAMYRCASSPPRGSYNEQFFGPGTRLTVL.

V usage is TRBV11-2 and J usage is TRBJ2-7; TRBD1 is a possible D gene (5 bases). CDR3 length: 15 amino acids. Germline V gene lookup returns CDR1 SGHAT and CDR2 FQNNGV. V shed 1 base and J shed 2 bases, with 12 bases lying between them. Written as DNA, the CDR3 is TGTGCCAGCAGCTTAGTCAGGGTACACACCTACGAGCAGTACTTC. Encoded protein: CASSLVRVHTYEQYF.

The chain combines TRBV6-1 with TRBJ2-7; 9 bases fit TRBD2. Germline CDR1 and CDR2: MNHNS and SASEGT. With V trimmed by 6 bases and J by 4 bases, 10 bases remained unmatched. This CDR3 has 15 amino acids. The CDR3 DNA reads TGTGCCAGCAGGCAGCGGGAGGAAGCTGCTTACGAGCAGTACTTC. The encoded protein is CASRQREEAAYEQYF.

The chain couples TRBV19 to TRBJ1-1, with 8 positions matching TRBD1. The CDR3 is 12 amino acids. Trimming removed 6 bases from V and 5 bases from J; junction bases left unmatched: 2. Per the germline V gene, CDR1 is LNHDA and CDR2 is SQIVND (reference sequence). The CDR3 region is CASRRQGTEAFF. The CDR3 DNA follows: TGTGCCAGTAGGAGACAGGGGACTGAAGCTTTCTTT.

The genes are TRBV10-3 and TRBJ2-5; possible D gene TRBD1, 6 bases. Trimming stripped 7 bases from V and 0 bases from J, with 15 bases between. Germline-derived CDR1 and CDR2 are ENHRY and SYGVKD. This CDR3 contains 15 residues. CDR3 loop: CAIKGNTGYQETQYF. The DNA of the CDR3 is TGTGCCATCAAGGGAAATACAGGGTACCAAGAGACCCAGTACTTC.

V usage is TRBV18 and J usage is TRBJ1-2, with 7 bases identical to TRBD1. The CDR3 contains 15 residues. J lost 0 bases, V lost 1 base, and 2 bases had no gene match. Germline V gene data show CDR1 as KGHSH and CDR2 as LQKENI. CDR3 residues: CASSPRQGANYGYTF. CDR3 nucleotide sequence: TGTGCCAGCTCACCACGGCAGGGGGCTAACTATGGCTACACCTTC.

The chain recombines TRBV10-1 with TRBJ2-7; D is possibly TRBD1 (5 bases). Germline CDR1 WNHNN, CDR2 SYGVQD (reference sequence). CDR3 length: 16 residues. V dropped 0 bases and J dropped 3 bases, with 15 bases sitting between them. CDR3 DNA: TGCGCCAGCAGTGAGTCACAAGACCAGGGTTTCTACGAGCAGTACTTC. The encoded protein is CASSESQDQGFYEQYF.

The chain is built from TRBV18 and TRBJ2-2; D is possibly TRBD1 (5 bases). The CDR3 consists of 16 residues. Per the germline V gene, CDR1 is KGHSH and CDR2 is LQKENI. Trimming shortened V by 5 bases and J by 5 bases, and 18 bases separated the two germline ends. CDR3 coding DNA: TGTGCCAGCTCATCCACAGGAATTGGTCGGACCGGGGAGCTGTTTTTT. Its translation is CASSSTGIGRTGELFF.

CDR3 nucleotide sequence: TGCGCCAGCAGCCAAGATCTGGCAGGGGGCACAGATACGCAGTATTTT. Protein product: CASSQDLAGGTDTQYF. The chain is built from TRBV4-1 and TRBJ2-3; the D gene is possibly TRBD1 (6 bases). The V gene's germline CDR1 is MGHRA and CDR2 YSYEKL. This CDR3 region has 16 residues. Trimming pared 0 bases from V and 1 base from J, leaving 11 bases between.

The chain employs TRBV15 and TRBJ2-5, with no clear D. The CDR3 consists of 16 residues. Germline V gene lookup returns CDR1 LNHNV and CDR2 YYDKDF (reference sequence). V gave up 3 bases and J gave up 4 bases, with 18 bases separating them. The CDR3 sequence: CATSSAPPGRRETQYF. For the CDR3, the DNA is TGTGCCACCAGCAGCGCCCCCCCGGGTCGGCGAGAGACCCAGTACTTC.

The rearrangement links TRBV6-6 to TRBJ1-1; weak D call: TRBD1 (5 bases). The V end lost 7 bases, the J end lost 6 bases, and 12 bases lay between the germline ends. Per germline, CDR1 MNHNY and CDR2 SVGAGI (reference sequence). The CDR3 length is 12 residues. CDR3 region: CASNPGRSEAFF. As DNA, the CDR3 is TGTGCCAGCAACCCAGGGAGGTCTGAAGCTTTCTTT.

The V call is TRBV29-1, the J call TRBJ1-1; D possibly corresponds to TRBD1 (5 bases). The V and J ends lost 4 bases and 6 bases respectively, with 9 bases between them. Germline values: CDR1 SQVTM, CDR2 ANQGSEA. This CDR3 spans 11 amino acids. The CDR3 sequence: CSVADRAEAFF. The CDR3 bases are TGCAGCGTTGCCGACAGAGCTGAAGCTTTCTTT.

The chain joins TRBV21-1 to TRBJ2-7; the table's D call of TRBD2 was not tested on the DNA. TRBV21-1 is assigned pseudogene status. The CDR3 consists of 15 residues. CDR3 nucleotides: TGTGCCAGCAGCAAAGCGCGGCTGCCCTCCTACGAGCAGTACTTC. Protein product: CASSKARLPSYEQYF.

The V call is TRBV5-1, the J call TRBJ2-5; D uncertain. Near its end, the DNA agrees better with TRBJ2-7, so the J call may be wrong. CDR3 length: 15 amino acids. CDR1 is SGHRS, CDR2 YFSETQ, per germline. The CDR3 loop reads CASSLGPQSSYEQYF. In DNA form, the CDR3 reads TGCGCCAGCAGCTTGGGCCCCCAATCTTCCTACGAGCAGTACTTC.

The chain combines TRBV30 with TRBJ2-7, with 8 bases fitting TRBD2. This CDR3 region has 12 residues. Germline V gives CDR1 GTSNPN, CDR2 SVGIG (reference sequence). CDR3 nucleotides: TGTGCATACCAGCGGGGGCTCTACGAGCAGTACTTC. Translation: CAYQRGLYEQYF.

The J gene is TRBJ1-5, the V gene TRBV28, with 11 positions matching TRBD1. Germline V gene lookup returns CDR1 MDHEN and CDR2 SYDVKM. Trimming at V came to 6 bases and at J to 4 bases, leaving 8 bases not matched to a gene. The CDR3 has 16 residues. CDR3 bases: TGTGCCAGCAGCCGCGACCGGGACAGGGGGAATCAGCCCCAGCATTTT. Its protein is CASSRDRDRGNQPQHF.

V and J are TRBV19 and TRBJ1-2; D is unresolved. V was cut by 7 bases and J by 0 bases, with 18 bases left in between. The CDR3 loop spans 16 amino acids. In germline, CDR1 is LNHDA, CDR2 SQIVND (reference sequence). CDR3 sequence reads: CASTPGRDPANYGYTF. CDR3 DNA sequence: TGTGCCAGTACCCCAGGTCGGGATCCAGCTAACTATGGCTACACCTTC.

The chain employs TRBV27 and TRBJ1-5; D is uncertain. Trimming shortened V by 5 bases and J by 3 bases, and 8 bases separated the two germline ends. Germline V lookup: CDR1 MNHEY, CDR2 SMNVEV (reference sequence). This CDR3 has 13 residues. CDR3 sequence: CASSKSPNQPQHF. The CDR3 DNA is TGTGCCAGCAGTAAATCTCCCAATCAGCCCCAGCATTTT.

The chain employs TRBV10-3 and TRBJ2-1; the match to TRBD2 covers 11 bases. Germline CDR1 is ENHRY and CDR2 is SYGVKD. The CDR3 contains 17 residues. Unmatched junction bases numbered 10, after V lost 3 bases and J lost 6 bases. CDR3 sequence: CAISDDLVLAGVNEQFF. The CDR3 region has the DNA TGTGCCATCAGTGATGACCTGGTACTAGCGGGAGTCAATGAGCAGTTCTTC.

This chain uses TRBV7-9 with TRBJ2-3, with D possibly being TRBD2 (7 bases). The germline V gene has CDR1 SEHNR and CDR2 FQNEAQ (reference sequence). This CDR3 has 17 residues. The germline V and J ends were trimmed by 5 bases and 1 base, with 19 bases remaining between them. The CDR3 region is CASSRRGGLMGTDTQYF. The CDR3 nucleotides read TGTGCCAGCAGCCGGAGGGGGGGGCTCATGGGCACAGATACGCAGTATTTT.

The chain carries TRBV6-6 and TRBJ2-1; D may be TRBD1 (6 bases). The CDR3 spans 15 residues. In germline, CDR1 is MNHNY, CDR2 SVGAGI (reference sequence). V lost 5 bases and J lost 5, with 16 bases in between. CDR3 coding DNA: TGTGCCAGCAGTCCACACAGGGTAGGTGACAATGAGCAGTTCTTC. This gives the protein CASSPHRVGDNEQFF.

This chain joins TRBV28 and TRBJ2-5; TRBD2 matches at 8 bases. Trimming removed 7 bases from V and 2 bases from J; junction bases left unmatched: 3. CDR1 is MDHEN, CDR2 SYDVKM, per germline. This CDR3 contains 13 residues. CDR3 nucleotides: TGTGCCAGCACTATAGCGGGACAAGAGACCCAGTACTTC. This translates into CASTIAGQETQYF.

The V gene is TRBV5-1, the J gene TRBJ1-5; 7 bases agree with TRBD1. The trim removed 4 bases at V and 3 bases at J, leaving 4 bases unmatched. The CDR3 is made up of 14 amino acids. CDR1 SGHRS and CDR2 YFSETQ come from the germline V gene. As DNA, the CDR3 is TGCGCCAGCAGCCCAGGGACAGACAATCAGCCCCAGCATTTT. Amino acid sequence: CASSPGTDNQPQHF.